This T cell receptor (beta chain) was recorded in a study of monozygotic twins with inflammatory bowel disease. The germline V gene has CDR1 SEHNR and CDR2 FQNEAQ (reference sequence). This CDR3 contains 11 residues. One entry per CDR3 protein, without DNA, is what TCRdb gives after re-calling the 5' RACE reads. This sample's clone table lists around 200,000 distinct CDR3 sequences. This clonotype was sampled from a human donor with ulcerative colitis or Crohn's disease, or a healthy co-twin of an affected twin (not recorded which). The sequenced sample consisted of blood. V usage is TRBV7-9 and J usage is TRBJ2-7; as DNA is missing, the TRBD2 call by TCRdb cannot be tested. The CDR3 sequence: CASTGGYEQYF. Complete variable domain (other parts from reference TRBV7-9 and TRBJ2-7): DTGVSQNPRHKITKRGQNVTFRCDPISEHNRLYWYRQTLGQGPEFLTYFQNEAQLEKSRLLSDRFSAERPKGSFSTLEIQRTEQGDSAMYLCASTGGYEQYFGPGTRLTVT.